This record covers a single T cell receptor (beta chain). Antigen: not known. The data derive from a study of T cell responses to AZD1222 COVID-19 vaccine. In the study overall: Analyses pooled second doses at about 4 or about 12 weeks.

Study-wide points: Elevations in Spike-specific TCR breadth and depth followed administration of two AZD1222 doses. Donors, mostly white British, included more females; clonal diversity was possibly underestimated.

Libraries were prepared by immunoSEQ multiplex PCR; TCRdb keeps only in-frame clonotypes and omits some of them. This sample has around 160,000 clones, with 94% found just once. The ends lost 4 bases at V and 3 bases at J; junction bases unmatched: 9. The CDR3 runs 15 residues. Germline lookup yields CDR1 MDHEN and CDR2 SYDVKM. This sequence was found in an adult in good health. The sample here was peripheral blood, taken on day 0 of AZD1222 vaccination. This chain connects TRBV28 to TRBJ2-7; 7 nucleotides agree with TRBD1. The CDR3, as DNA: TGTGCCAGCAGTTGGGACCGGGACAGAGACTACGAGCAGTACTTC. Its translation: CASSWDRDRDYEQYF.